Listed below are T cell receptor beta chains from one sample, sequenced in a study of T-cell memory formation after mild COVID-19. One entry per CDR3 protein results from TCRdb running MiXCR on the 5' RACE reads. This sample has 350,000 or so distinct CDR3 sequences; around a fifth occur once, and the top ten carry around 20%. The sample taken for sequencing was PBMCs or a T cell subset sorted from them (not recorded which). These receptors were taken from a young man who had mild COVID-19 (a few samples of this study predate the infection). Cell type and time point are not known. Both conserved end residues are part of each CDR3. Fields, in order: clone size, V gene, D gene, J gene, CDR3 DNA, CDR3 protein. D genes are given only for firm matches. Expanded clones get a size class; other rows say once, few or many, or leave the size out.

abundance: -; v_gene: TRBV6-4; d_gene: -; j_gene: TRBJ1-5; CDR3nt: TGTGCCAGCAGTGACGGGGAAGGGACTCAGCCCCAGCATTTT; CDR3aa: CASSDGEGTQPQHF
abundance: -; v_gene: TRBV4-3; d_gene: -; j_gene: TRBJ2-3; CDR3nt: TGCGCCAGCAGCCAAGAACTAGCTAGCACAGATACGCAGTATTTT; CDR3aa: CASSQELASTDTQYF
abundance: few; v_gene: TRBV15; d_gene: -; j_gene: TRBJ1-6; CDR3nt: TGTGCCACCAGCAGAGAGCCAGGGGTCTCACCCCTCCACTTT; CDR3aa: CATSREPGVSPLHF
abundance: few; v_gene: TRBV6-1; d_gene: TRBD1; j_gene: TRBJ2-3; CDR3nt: TGTGCCAGCAGAGCCGGGACAGGGGAAGGTACGCAGTATTTT; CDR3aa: CASRAGTGEGTQYF
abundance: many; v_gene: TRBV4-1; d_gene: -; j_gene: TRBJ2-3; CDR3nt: TGCGCCAGCAGCCAAGACAGGGGCACAGATACGCAGTATTTT; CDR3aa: CASSQDRGTDTQYF
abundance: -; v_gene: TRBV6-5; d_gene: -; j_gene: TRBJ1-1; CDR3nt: TGTGCCAGCAGTTTTATCAGAGATCCTGAAGCTTTCTTT; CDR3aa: CASSFIRDPEAFF
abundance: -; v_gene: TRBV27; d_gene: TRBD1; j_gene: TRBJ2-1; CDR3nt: TGTGCCAGCAGTTTAAGTCCCAGGGGGCATGAGCAGTTCTTC; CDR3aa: CASSLSPRGHEQFF
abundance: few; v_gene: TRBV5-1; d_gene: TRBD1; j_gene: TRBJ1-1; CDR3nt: TGCGCCAGCAGTAGGATTCAGGGGGAATCTTTCTTT; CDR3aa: CASSRIQGESFF
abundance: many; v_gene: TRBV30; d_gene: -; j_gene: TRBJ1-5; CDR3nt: TGTGCCTGGAGTGTAAGGGAGAATCAGCCCCAGCATTTT; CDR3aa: CAWSVRENQPQHF
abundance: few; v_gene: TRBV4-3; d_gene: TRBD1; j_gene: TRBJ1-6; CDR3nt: TGCGCCAGCAGCCCAGGGGGCTTGTCACCCCTCCACTTT; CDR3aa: CASSPGGLSPLHF